What follows describes a single TCR beta chain. Its target is unknown. V was clipped by 5 bases and J by 4 bases; unmatched bases: 1. The CDR3 sequence is 13 residues long. Germline V lookup: CDR1 SGHTA, CDR2 FQGTGA. TCRdb keeps only in-frame clones here, not all; method: immunoSEQ multiplex PCR. Altogether some 240,000 clones are present, 65% to 85% being singletons, with the ten largest covering over 0.5%. CD4+CD25+CD127- Tregs, CD4+CD25- non-Tregs, CD4 and CD8 cells were sorted. This record comes from a study of Tregs in tolerant kidney transplant recipients. Whole-study findings and limits: This study did not directly address biological reproducibility.

This TCR was recovered from a human donor in good health. The gene calls are TRBV7-3 and TRBJ2-7; TRBD1 aligns across 11 bases. Specimen: CD4+ T cells from blood. In nucleotides, the CDR3 is TGTGCCAGCAGCAGGGACAGGGGGTACGAGCAGTACTTC. This codes for CASSRDRGYEQYF.